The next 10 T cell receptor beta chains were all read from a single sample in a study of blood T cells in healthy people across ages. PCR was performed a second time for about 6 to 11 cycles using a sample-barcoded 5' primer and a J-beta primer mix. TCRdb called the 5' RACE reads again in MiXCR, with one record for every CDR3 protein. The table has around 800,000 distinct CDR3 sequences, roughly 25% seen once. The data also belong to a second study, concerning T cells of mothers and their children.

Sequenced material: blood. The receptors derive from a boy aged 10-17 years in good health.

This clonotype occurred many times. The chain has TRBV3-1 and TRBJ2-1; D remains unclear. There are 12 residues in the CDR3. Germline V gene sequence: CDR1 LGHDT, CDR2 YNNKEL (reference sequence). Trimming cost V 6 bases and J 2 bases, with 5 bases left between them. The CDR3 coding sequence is TGTGCCAGCAGTGCCGCCTACAATGAGCAGTTCTTC. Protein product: CASSAAYNEQFF.

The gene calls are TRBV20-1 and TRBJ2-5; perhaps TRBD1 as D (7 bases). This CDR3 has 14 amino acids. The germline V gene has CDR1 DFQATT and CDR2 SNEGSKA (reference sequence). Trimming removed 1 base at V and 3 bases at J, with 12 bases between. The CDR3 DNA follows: TGCAGTGCTAGAGCAGGGGGGAGTAAAGAGACCCAGTACTTC. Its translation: CSARAGGSKETQYF.

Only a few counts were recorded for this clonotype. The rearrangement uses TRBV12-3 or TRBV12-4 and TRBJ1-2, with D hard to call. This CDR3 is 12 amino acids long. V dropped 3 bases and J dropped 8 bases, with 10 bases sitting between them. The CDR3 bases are TGTGCCAGCAGTTTCAGCCCCGGAGGCTACACCTTC. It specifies CASSFSPGGYTF.

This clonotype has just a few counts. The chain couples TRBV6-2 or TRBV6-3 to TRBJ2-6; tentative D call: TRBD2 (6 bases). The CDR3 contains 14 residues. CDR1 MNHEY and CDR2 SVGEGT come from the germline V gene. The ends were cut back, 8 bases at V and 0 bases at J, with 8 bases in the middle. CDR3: CASGRSSGANVLTF. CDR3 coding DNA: TGTGCCAGCGGGAGGAGCTCTGGGGCCAACGTCCTGACTTTC.

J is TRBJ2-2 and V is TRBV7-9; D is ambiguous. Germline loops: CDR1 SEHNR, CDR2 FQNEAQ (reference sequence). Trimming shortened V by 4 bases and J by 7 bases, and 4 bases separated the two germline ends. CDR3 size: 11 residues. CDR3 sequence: CASSSDGELFF. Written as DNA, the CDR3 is TGTGCCAGCAGCTCCGACGGGGAGCTGTTTTTT.

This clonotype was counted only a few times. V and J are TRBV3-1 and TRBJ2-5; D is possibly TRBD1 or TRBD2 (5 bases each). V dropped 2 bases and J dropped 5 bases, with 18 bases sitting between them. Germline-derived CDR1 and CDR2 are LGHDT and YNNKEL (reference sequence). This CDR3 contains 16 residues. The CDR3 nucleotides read TGTGCCAGCAGCCAAAGGGGATGGACTGCCTCGGAGACCCAGTACTTC. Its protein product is CASSQRGWTASETQYF.

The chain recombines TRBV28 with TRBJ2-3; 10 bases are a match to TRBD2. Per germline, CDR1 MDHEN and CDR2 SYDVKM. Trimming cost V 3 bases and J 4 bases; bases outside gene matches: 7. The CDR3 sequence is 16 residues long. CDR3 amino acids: CASSFHSGGAPDTQYF. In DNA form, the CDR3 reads TGTGCCAGCAGTTTTCACAGCGGGGGGGCCCCAGATACGCAGTATTTT.

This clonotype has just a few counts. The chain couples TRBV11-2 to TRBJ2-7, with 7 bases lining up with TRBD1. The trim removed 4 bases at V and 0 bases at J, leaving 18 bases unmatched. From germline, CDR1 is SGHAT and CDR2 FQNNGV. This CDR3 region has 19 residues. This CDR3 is CASSSYKGAKSTISYEQYF. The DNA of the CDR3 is TGTGCCAGCAGCTCTTACAAGGGGGCGAAAAGCACCATCTCCTACGAGCAGTACTTC.

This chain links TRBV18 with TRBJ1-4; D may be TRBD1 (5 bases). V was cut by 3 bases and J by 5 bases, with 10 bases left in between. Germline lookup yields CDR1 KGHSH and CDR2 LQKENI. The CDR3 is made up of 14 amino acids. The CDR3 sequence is CASSPSRDNEKLFF. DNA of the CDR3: TGTGCCAGCTCACCGTCCAGGGACAATGAAAAACTGTTTTTT.

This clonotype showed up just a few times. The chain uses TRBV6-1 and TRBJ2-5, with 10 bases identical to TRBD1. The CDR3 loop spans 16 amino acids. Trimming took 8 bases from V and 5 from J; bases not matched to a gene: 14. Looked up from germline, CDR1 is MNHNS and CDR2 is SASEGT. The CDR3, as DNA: TGTGCCAGCGCGTACTCATCCGGGACAGGGGTTGAGACCCAGTACTTC. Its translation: CASAYSSGTGVETQYF.